This passage covers 2 T cell receptor beta chains from one sample sequenced in a study of T-cell reconstitution after alpha-beta-depleted transplantation in children. A library of TCRbeta sequences, prepared with unique molecular identifiers, was generated. TCRdb reanalysed the PCR reads using MiXCR and keeps one entry per CDR3 protein. The profile covers roughly 790,000 distinct CDR3 sequences, with around 17% appearing a single time and roughly 5% taken by the ten largest. The material sequenced was PBMCs, mostly from graft donor cells, taken 360 days after TCRalphabeta/CD19-depleted stem cell transplant. Receptor source: a male patient younger than 18 who had a stem cell transplant for acute lymphoblastic leukemia, so the T cells may come from the graft donor.

The rearrangement links TRBV5-6 to TRBJ2-1; 9 positions agree with TRBD1. The V segment lost 4 bases and the J segment 7 bases; nucleotides outside the gene matches: 12. Germline V lookup: CDR1 SGHDT, CDR2 YYEEEE. The CDR3 length is 16 residues. In nucleotides, the CDR3 is TGTGCCAGCAGCCAACTACAGGGGGCTAGTCAGAATGAGCAGTTCTTC. This codes for CASSQLQGASQNEQFF.

This clonotype was seen many times. V usage is TRBV2 and J usage is TRBJ2-1; D gene uncertain. Germline CDR1 SNHLY, CDR2 FYNNEI. Trimming shortened V by 3 bases and J by 12 bases, and 9 bases separated the two germline ends. This CDR3 region has 11 residues. DNA of the CDR3: TGTGCCAGCAGTGATTTGGACCGGCAGTTCTTC. It translates to CASSDLDRQFF.